This T cell receptor (beta chain) was identified in a study of cytomegalovirus exposure and HLA in healthy donors. Study results and caveats: For cytomegalovirus status, the classifier reportedly gave diagnoses with high specificity and sensitivity.

Remarks on this clone: Its antigen is currently unknown.

The V gene lost 0 bases and the J gene lost 6 bases, with 9 bases spanning the gap. The germline gives CDR1 LGHNA, CDR2 YSLEER. The CDR3 spans 14 residues. Using immunoSEQ multiplex PCR, the repertoire was profiled, and TCRdb retains in-frame clones only, with some absent. This repertoire shows approximately 120,000 clones, approximately 90% found once; its top ten account for 1.5% to 2%. Sample: PBMCs. The sequence was obtained from a woman younger than 35 in good health and CMV-seronegative. This chain connects TRBV4-3 to TRBJ1-5; possibly TRBD1 for D (5 bases). CDR3 bases: TGCGCCAGCAGCCAAGACAGGGTTGGTCAGCCCCAGCATTTT. Protein: CASSQDRVGQPQHF.